This passage covers 25 T cell receptor beta chains from one sample sequenced in a study of blood T cell repertoires in COVID-19. Assay used: immunoSEQ multiplex PCR; TCRdb lists only in-frame clones, some missing. The sample yields about 99,000 clones, about 89% seen once. The sequencing sample was made of peripheral blood. These receptors originate from a human donor in a cohort sampled during active COVID-19.

The chain recombines TRBV11-3 with TRBJ2-5; possibly TRBD2 for D (6 bases). Germline lookup yields CDR1 SGHNT and CDR2 YENEEA. The CDR3 loop spans 14 amino acids. The germline V and J ends were trimmed by 2 bases and 4 bases, with 11 bases remaining between them. The CDR3 reads CASSLTGERETQYF. CDR3 in DNA: TGTGCCAGCAGCTTAACGGGGGAACGAGAGACCCAGTACTTC. The full variable domain, rest sourced from reference TRBV11-3 and TRBJ2-5, is EAGVVQSPRYKIIEKKQPVAFWCNPISGHNTLYWYLQNLGQGPELLIRYENEEAVDDSQLPKDRFSAERLKGVDSTLKIQPAELGDSAVYLCASSLTGERETQYFGPGTRLLVL.

V usage is TRBV5-5 and J usage is TRBJ1-5; TRBD1 matches at 10 bases. V gave up 3 bases and J gave up 2 bases; unmatched junction bases: 2. Germline V CDR1 and CDR2: SGHKS, YYEKEE (reference sequence). The CDR3 totals 15 residues. In DNA, the CDR3 is TGTGCCAGCAGCTGGGGGACAGGGGGCAATCAGCCCCAGCATTTT. As protein: CASSWGTGGNQPQHF.

The chain couples TRBV6-6 to TRBJ2-7; 13 bases align to TRBD2. Trimming cost V 5 bases and J 0 bases; bases outside gene matches: 7. Germline V CDR1 and CDR2: MNHNY, SVGAGI (reference sequence). The CDR3 spans 17 residues. As DNA, the CDR3 is TGTGCCAGCAGTCGAGGACTAGCGGGGGCCTCCTCCTACGAGCAGTACTTC. Translation: CASSRGLAGASSYEQYF.

The V call is TRBV5-1, the J call TRBJ2-5, with TRBD2 as a possible D gene (6 bases). Germline CDR1 is SGHRS and CDR2 is YFSETQ. V was trimmed by 0 bases and J by 5 bases, leaving 11 bases between them. The CDR3 runs 14 residues. The DNA of the CDR3 is TGCGCCAGCAGCTTGGTGGGGGGTTCGGAGACCCAGTACTTC. Protein product: CASSLVGGSETQYF.

V usage is TRBV5-6 and J usage is TRBJ2-1, with a possible D match to TRBD2 (6 bases). The germline gives CDR1 SGHDT, CDR2 YYEEEE. Trimming took off 1 base at V and 5 bases at J, with 7 bases between the two ends. CDR3 length: 13 residues. For the CDR3, the DNA is TGTGCCAGCAGCTTGCGCGGGAACAATGAGCAGTTCTTC. It translates to CASSLRGNNEQFF.

The genes are TRBV18 and TRBJ1-1, with 8 bases aligning to TRBD1. CDR1 and CDR2 from the germline V gene are KGHSH and LQKENI. V lost 0 bases to trimming and J lost 5 bases; unmatched junction nucleotides: 2. The CDR3 length is 14 residues. In DNA form, the CDR3 reads TGTGCCAGCTCACCACCCAGGGGGCGAACTGAAGCTTTCTTT. Protein product: CASSPPRGRTEAFF.

V gene TRBV2 combines with J gene TRBJ1-2; the D gene is possibly TRBD1 (6 bases). Germline V gives CDR1 SNHLY, CDR2 FYNNEI. The CDR3 loop spans 14 amino acids. V was clipped by 1 base and J by 3 bases, with 9 bases between them. CDR3 coding DNA: TGTGCCAGCAGTGAAGTCGCAGGGGACTATGGCTACACCTTC. Protein: CASSEVAGDYGYTF.

The gene calls are TRBV3-1 (or the pseudogene TRBV3-2) and TRBJ1-2; 9 bases match TRBD1. V trimming: 1 base; J trimming: 4 bases; junction bases outside the gene matches: 4. This CDR3 is 15 amino acids long. Germline loops: CDR1 LGHDT, CDR2 YNNKEL (reference sequence). CDR3 DNA sequence: TGTGCCAGCAGCCAAGGTGGGGACAGGGTCTATGGCTACACCTTC. It encodes CASSQGGDRVYGYTF.

The CDR3 coding sequence is TGTGCCAGCAGCTTAAAGGGGGCGAAGTACGAGCAGTACTTC. Amino acids: CASSLKGAKYEQYF. The chain uses TRBV5-6 and TRBJ2-7; 7 bases line up with TRBD1. Germline V gene lookup returns CDR1 SGHDT and CDR2 YYEEEE. There are 14 residues in the CDR3. Trimming took 2 bases from V and 4 from J; bases not matched to a gene: 6. Full variable domain (missing parts from reference TRBV5-6 and TRBJ2-7): DAGVTQSPTHLIKTRGQQVTLRCSPKSGHDTVSWYQQALGQGPQFIFQYYEEEERQRGNFPDRFSGHQFPNYSSELNVNALLLGDSALYLCASSLKGAKYEQYFGPGTRLTVT.

The V gene is TRBV3-1 (or the pseudogene TRBV3-2), the J gene TRBJ2-1; weak D call: TRBD2 (5 bases). V shed 0 bases and J shed 7 bases, with 16 bases lying between them. The CDR3 runs 16 residues. The germline CDR1 and CDR2 sequences are LGHDT and YNNKEL (reference sequence). This CDR3 reads CASSQEDYYGENEQFF. The CDR3 DNA sequence: TGTGCCAGCAGCCAAGAAGACTATTATGGAGAAAATGAGCAGTTCTTC.

V gene TRBV2 combines with J gene TRBJ2-1; D call uncertain. The V end lost 7 bases, the J end lost 3 bases, and 10 bases lay between the germline ends. Germline V CDR1 and CDR2: SNHLY, FYNNEI. The CDR3 covers 13 residues. The chain's CDR3 is CASIVGVYNEQFF. The DNA for the CDR3 is TGTGCCAGCATAGTAGGAGTCTACAATGAGCAGTTCTTC.

The chain couples TRBV18 to TRBJ2-7; D is unresolved. Per the germline V gene, CDR1 is KGHSH and CDR2 is LQKENI. Between the trimmed V and J ends, which lost 3 bases and 3 bases, there was a span of 6 bases. The CDR3 sequence is 12 residues long. The CDR3 spells CASSPNSYEQYF. Written as DNA, the CDR3 is TGTGCCAGCTCACCTAACAGCTACGAGCAGTACTTC. Combining the CDR3 with reference TRBV18 and TRBJ2-7 gives the whole variable domain NAGVMQNPRHLVRRRGQEARLRCSPMKGHSHVYWYRQLPEEGLKFMVYLQKENIIDESGMPKERFSAEFPKEGPSILRIQQVVRGDSAAYFCASSPNSYEQYFGPGTRLTVT.

This clone came up once. The chain links TRBV3-1 (or the pseudogene TRBV3-2) to TRBJ2-5; D is possibly TRBD2 (6 bases). Germline CDR1 LGHDT, CDR2 YNNKEL (reference sequence). The CDR3 extends over 13 amino acids. The V gene lost 4 bases and the J gene lost 5 bases, with 11 bases spanning the gap. The CDR3 DNA reads TGTGCCAGCAGCCCGCGGGACGTCGAGACCCAGTACTTC. Amino acid sequence: CASSPRDVETQYF.

This chain links TRBV5-8 with TRBJ2-3; D is uncertain. Germline-derived CDR1 and CDR2 are SGHTS and YDEGEE. The V end was cut by 0 bases, the J end by 6 bases, with 11 bases between. This CDR3 region has 14 residues. CDR3: CASSLERFPDTQYF. In DNA, the CDR3 is TGTGCCAGCAGCTTGGAGCGTTTCCCGGATACGCAGTATTTT.

V usage is TRBV12-3 or TRBV12-4 and J usage is TRBJ1-5, with D perhaps TRBD1 (5 bases). V lost 6 bases and J 6 bases, leaving 9 bases between the germline ends. CDR3 length: 12 amino acids. DNA for the CDR3: TGTGCCAGCAGATCCAGGGTTCAGCCCCAGCATTTT. This codes for CASRSRVQPQHF.

CDR3: CASCSGRGPYGYTF. CDR3 DNA sequence: TGTGCCAGTTGCTCAGGCAGGGGGCCCTATGGCTACACCTTC. This sequence joins TRBV2 and TRBJ1-2; 8 positions match TRBD1. Trimming at V came to 9 bases and at J to 4 bases, leaving 10 bases not matched to a gene. CDR1 is SNHLY, CDR2 FYNNEI, per germline. This CDR3 has 14 residues.

The rearrangement uses TRBV11-2 and TRBJ2-3; 8 bases are a match to TRBD2. Trimming removed 0 bases from V and 11 bases from J; junction bases left unmatched: 4. CDR3 length: 13 residues. Per the germline V gene, CDR1 is SGHAT and CDR2 is FQNNGV. CDR3 amino acids: CASSLDLRGGQYF. In DNA, the CDR3 is TGTGCCAGCAGCTTAGATTTACGGGGGGGGCAGTATTTT.

The V and J genes are TRBV10-1 and TRBJ2-7; 12 bases fit TRBD2. Germline trimming cut 3 bases from V and 2 bases from J; bases unmatched to any gene: 5. CDR1 is WNHNN and CDR2 is SYGVQD in the germline V gene (reference sequence). The CDR3 extends over 16 amino acids. The DNA of the CDR3 is TGCGCCAGCAGTGACCGACTAGCGGGAGCAGCCTACGAGCAGTACTTC. It translates to CASSDRLAGAAYEQYF.

V gene TRBV27 combines with J gene TRBJ2-1, with D perhaps matching TRBD2 (6 bases). CDR3 length: 13 amino acids. Germline values: CDR1 MNHEY, CDR2 SMNVEV (reference sequence). V gave up 4 bases and J gave up 9 bases, with 13 bases separating them. Written as DNA, the CDR3 is TGTGCCAGCAGTTACCGGGAGCATGGTGAGCAGTTCTTC. Its translation is CASSYREHGEQFF.

This chain uses TRBV5-6 with TRBJ2-6, with TRBD1 matching 8 bases. The CDR3 has 17 residues. The germline V gene encodes CDR1 SGHDT and CDR2 YYEEEE. Unmatched junction bases numbered 8, after V lost 4 bases and J lost 2 bases. The CDR3 loop is CASSPQGALTGANVLTF. The CDR3 DNA reads as TGTGCCAGCAGCCCGCAGGGGGCGCTGACTGGGGCCAACGTCCTGACTTTC.

The genes are TRBV5-1 and TRBJ2-3; D is perhaps TRBD2 (5 bases). CDR1 and CDR2 from the germline V gene are SGHRS and YFSETQ. The CDR3 sequence is 13 residues long. Trimming stripped 3 bases from V and 2 bases from J, with 7 bases between. CDR3 residues: CASSSDYTDTQYF. In DNA, the CDR3 is TGCGCCAGCAGCTCTGACTACACAGATACGCAGTATTTT.

The chain has TRBV6-5 and TRBJ2-7; TRBD2 matches 12 bases. The CDR3 is 15 residues long. CDR1 and CDR2 from the germline V gene are MNHEY and SVGAGI. V dropped 8 bases and J dropped 1; count of bases not matched to a gene: 6. Here the CDR3 DNA reads TGTGCCAGCGCGGAGACTAGCGGGAGTTCCTACGAGCAGTACTTC. The encoded protein is CASAETSGSSYEQYF.

The chain combines TRBV5-4 with TRBJ1-1; TRBD1 agrees at 7 bases. Germline loops: CDR1 SGHNT, CDR2 YYREEE (reference sequence). Trimming took 0 bases from V and 1 from J; bases not matched to a gene: 3. This CDR3 has 15 residues. The CDR3: CASSLEGQRNTEAFF. In DNA form, the CDR3 reads TGTGCCAGCAGCTTGGAGGGACAGAGGAACACTGAAGCTTTCTTT.

The chain joins TRBV7-7 to TRBJ2-1; 7 positions agree with TRBD2. Losses at the gene ends were 1 base for V and 2 bases for J; bases not matched to a gene: 2. The CDR3 runs 15 residues. Germline V gene lookup returns CDR1 SSHAT and CDR2 FNYEAQ (reference sequence). As DNA, the CDR3 is TGTGCCAGCAGCTTAGGCGGGAGTCCCTACAATGAGCAGTTCTTC. Its protein is CASSLGGSPYNEQFF.

This rearrangement joins TRBV5-5 to TRBJ1-6; TRBD1 is a possible D gene (5 bases). Germline CDR1 reads SGHKS; CDR2 reads YYEKEE (reference sequence). This CDR3 has 16 residues. V was pared by 3 bases and J by 0 bases, with 10 bases between. The CDR3, as DNA: TGTGCCAGCAGCTCGACAGAGAGCTCCTATAATTCACCCCTCCACTTT. This gives the protein CASSSTESSYNSPLHF.